This TCR beta chain stems from a study of cytomegalovirus exposure and HLA in healthy donors. Of note for this clone: Its target is unknown.

60 Vbeta and 13 Jbeta primers were used in PCR. The repertoire was sequenced with immunoSEQ multiplex PCR; TCRdb's copy has only in-frame clones and lacks some. The sample holds about 110,000 clones, 65% to 85% seen once. Broader study findings: Upon later analysis, HLA-associated TCR beta chains proved more clonally expanded than other, equally common chains.

V was clipped by 5 bases and J by 7 bases; unmatched bases: 12. Looked up from germline, CDR1 is SGHTA and CDR2 is FQGTGA. The CDR3 has 17 residues. The origin of this receptor is a man between 18 and 35 years old in good health and CMV-seronegative. Sample: PBMCs. V and J are TRBV7-3 and TRBJ2-2; 11 nucleotides match TRBD1. As DNA, the CDR3 is TGTGCCAGCAGCCCAACCCTCGGACAGGGGGCCTTCGGGGAGCTGTTTTTT. It specifies CASSPTLGQGAFGELFF.